This T cell receptor beta chain was sequenced in a study of T cells in Graves' hyperthyroidism and ophthalmopathy. With V trimmed by 4 bases and J by 11 bases, 8 bases remained unmatched. The CDR3 runs to 14 residues. In germline, CDR1 is SGHTA, CDR2 FQGTGA. Exclusion followed for patients with uncontrolled infection, other autoimmune disease, pregnancy or lactation. Diagnosis rested on symptoms, serum thyroxine and TRAb, thyroid ultrasound, and orbital computed tomography. This clonotype appeared once. Its antigen is not known. Amplified TCR beta CDR3 regions came from RNA transcripts. The HTBI primer set served for first-round RT-PCR of the TCR CDR3. TCRdb redid the calling of the multiplex PCR reads with MiXCR, one entry per CDR3 protein. The sample shows about 700,000 distinct CDR3 sequences, approximately 42% of them seen only once. Study-wide points: Appearing also in blood were most of the thyroid clonotypes expanded above 0.001. Ophthalmopathy onset followed model prediction by a median about six months.

Sequencing input: peripheral blood or thyroid tissue (not recorded which). The receptor was isolated from an adult man with Graves' disease, either hyperthyroidism or ophthalmopathy (not recorded which). The chain is built from TRBV7-3 and TRBJ1-6, with 7 bases aligning to TRBD1. CDR3 sequence reads: CASSSTGFKPPLHF. CDR3 DNA sequence: TGTGCCAGCAGCTCGACAGGGTTTAAGCCACCCCTCCACTTT.